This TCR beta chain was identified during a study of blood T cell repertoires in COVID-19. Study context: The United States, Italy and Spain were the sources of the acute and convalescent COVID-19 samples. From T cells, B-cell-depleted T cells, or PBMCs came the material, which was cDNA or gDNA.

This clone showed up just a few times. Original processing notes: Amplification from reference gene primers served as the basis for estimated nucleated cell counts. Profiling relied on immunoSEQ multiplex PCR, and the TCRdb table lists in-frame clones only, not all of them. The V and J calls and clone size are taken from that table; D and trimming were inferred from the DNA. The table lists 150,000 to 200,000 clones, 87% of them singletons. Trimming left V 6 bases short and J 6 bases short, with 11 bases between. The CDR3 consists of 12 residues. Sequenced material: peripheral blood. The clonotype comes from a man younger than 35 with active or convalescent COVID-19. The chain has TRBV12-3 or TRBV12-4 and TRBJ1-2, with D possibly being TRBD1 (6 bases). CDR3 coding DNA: TGTGCCAGCAGAAGAACAGGGCATGGCTACACCTTC. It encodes CASRRTGHGYTF.